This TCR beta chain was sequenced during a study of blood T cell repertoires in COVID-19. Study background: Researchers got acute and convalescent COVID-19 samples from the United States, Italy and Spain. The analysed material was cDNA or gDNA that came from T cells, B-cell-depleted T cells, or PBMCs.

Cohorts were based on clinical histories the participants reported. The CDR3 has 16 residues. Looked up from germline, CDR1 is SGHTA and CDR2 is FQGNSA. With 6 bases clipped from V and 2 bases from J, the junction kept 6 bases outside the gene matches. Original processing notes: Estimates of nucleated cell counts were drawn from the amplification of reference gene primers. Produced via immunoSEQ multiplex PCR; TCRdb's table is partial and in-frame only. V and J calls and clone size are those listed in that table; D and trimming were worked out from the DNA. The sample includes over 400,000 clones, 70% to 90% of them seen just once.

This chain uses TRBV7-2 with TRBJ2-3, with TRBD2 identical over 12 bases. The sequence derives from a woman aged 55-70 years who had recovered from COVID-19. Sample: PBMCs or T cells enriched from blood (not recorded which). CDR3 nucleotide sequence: TGTGCCAGCAGAGAACTAGCGGGGGGATACACAGATACGCAGTATTTT. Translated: CASRELAGGYTDTQYF.